This T cell receptor beta chain was retrieved from a study of CD8 T cells in ankylosing spondylitis. With respect to this clonotype: Its antigen remains unknown.

Germline V gene data show CDR1 as SNHLY and CDR2 as FYNNEI. V lost 9 bases and J 5 bases, leaving 22 bases between the germline ends. The CDR3 has 16 amino acids. Regarding the study as a whole: Matched ankylosing spondylitis synovial fluid reportedly showed significant enrichment of disease-linked clones. Characteristic, it appeared, of ankylosing spondylitis blood was a TCR beta motif of roughly eight highly homologous variants.

Quantitative 5'-RACE with molecular barcodes produced the TCR beta libraries. TCRdb passed the 5' RACE reads through MiXCR, listing each CDR3 protein once. This sample carries over 400,000 distinct CDR3 sequences, approximately 26% of them seen once, and the ten largest clones take roughly 0.8%. This sequence was found in a male donor with ankylosing spondylitis. Sequenced input: blood, either unsorted or a sorted T cell fraction (not recorded which). The genes are TRBV2 and TRBJ1-4, with a possible D match to TRBD1 (5 bases). The CDR3 bases are TGTGCCAGTTCCCGGGACCTCCCAGGCCCGAATGAAAAACTGTTTTTT. Translation: CASSRDLPGPNEKLFF. Full variable domain (missing parts from reference TRBV2 and TRBJ1-4): EPEVTQTPSHQVTQMGQEVILRCVPISNHLYFYWYRQILGQKVEFLVSFYNNEISEKSEIFDDQFSVERPDGSNFTLKIRSTKLEDSAMYFCASSRDLPGPNEKLFFGSGTQLSVL.